These 18 T cell receptor beta chains share one sample of origin, sequenced in a study of identical twins (TCRdb year 2016). Receptor libraries were prepared by 5' RACE. Sequenced on an Illumina HiSeq 2000. The public reads were reprocessed in TCRdb via fastp at Q25 and MiXCR, keeping in-frame beta chains. Rows merge per CDR3 protein into single entries with the most common DNA and genes. The table for this sample lists hundreds of thousands of distinct CDR3 sequences; about a tenth of them were counted only once. Together, the top ten hold approximately 5.1% of the sample. Sample: memory (CD45RO+) T cells sorted from blood. The intended sense of this specimen's cell subset or site label: CD45RO+ enriched T cells. These receptors all come from a young woman in good health.

The chain links TRBV6-5 to TRBJ2-7, with D tentatively TRBD1 or TRBD2 (6 bases each). Germline CDR1 and CDR2: MNHEY and SVGAGI. Trimming left V 0 bases short and J 2 bases short, with 20 bases between. This CDR3 comprises 18 residues. The CDR3 sequence: CASSYSEGRGGNTYEQYF. The CDR3 region has the DNA TGTGCCAGCAGTTACTCGGAAGGTAGAGGGGGGAATACCTACGAGCAGTACTTC.

This clonotype has just a few counts. This chain connects TRBV20-1 to TRBJ2-3; 9 bases map to TRBD2. V lost 0 bases and J lost 7; bases outside the gene matches: 14. This CDR3 is 17 amino acids long. Germline V CDR1 and CDR2: DFQATT, SNEGSKA (reference sequence). The CDR3 region is CSARDIAGGGRMNTQYF. CDR3 DNA: TGCAGTGCTAGAGATATCGCGGGGGGGGGTAGAATGAATACGCAGTATTTT.

CDR3 sequence: CASSLDGMYSTEAFF. CDR3 nucleotides: TGTGCCAGCAGCTTAGATGGAATGTATAGCACTGAAGCTTTCTTT. The chain employs TRBV7-9 and TRBJ1-1; D is undetermined. V was trimmed by 1 base and J by 4 bases, leaving 13 bases between them. Looked up from germline, CDR1 is SEHNR and CDR2 is FQNEAQ (reference sequence). The CDR3 consists of 15 residues.

V is TRBV5-4 and J is TRBJ2-7; D is unresolved. Germline assignment: CDR1 SGHNT and CDR2 YYREEE (reference sequence). Trimming removed 5 bases at V and 9 bases at J, with 15 bases between. The CDR3 contains 12 residues. CDR3 in amino acids: CASSPDGSVQYF. CDR3 sequence (DNA): TGTGCCAGCAGTCCGGACGGCTCCGTGCAGTACTTC.

This clonotype was seen more than once but under ten times. The rearrangement uses TRBV14 and TRBJ2-4; perhaps TRBD1 as D (6 bases). The CDR3 has 15 residues. The germline V and J ends were trimmed by 1 base and 8 bases, with 15 bases remaining between them. In germline, CDR1 is SGHDN, CDR2 FVKESK. CDR3 bases: TGTGCCAGCAGCCAAGGGGCCGGGACAAACGACATTCAGTACTTC. Its protein is CASSQGAGTNDIQYF.

The V gene is TRBV12-3 or TRBV12-4, the J gene TRBJ2-7; D not certain. V was shortened by 2 bases and J by 6 bases, with 8 bases between the two germline ends. CDR3 size: 12 residues. The CDR3 DNA reads TGTGCCAGCAGTTTATACCTCAGCGAGCAGTACTTC. The encoded protein is CASSLYLSEQYF.

A few counts support this clonotype. The chain carries TRBV5-1 and TRBJ2-7; the D gene could be TRBD1 or TRBD2 (5 bases each). This CDR3 has 15 residues. Germline CDR1 and CDR2: SGHRS and YFSETQ. V shed 2 bases and J shed 5 bases, with 17 bases lying between them. CDR3 coding DNA: TGCGCCAGCAGCTTCTATGGGGGAGATCGCGACGAGCAGTACTTC. Its translation is CASSFYGGDRDEQYF.

The chain uses TRBV3-1 and TRBJ1-5; D is perhaps TRBD1 (5 bases). Germline V gene lookup returns CDR1 LGHDT and CDR2 YNNKEL (reference sequence). The length of the CDR3 is 15 residues. V shed 1 base and J shed 0 bases, with 7 bases lying between them. The CDR3 is CASSQGGGSNQPQHF. CDR3 DNA sequence: TGTGCCAGCAGCCAAGGGGGGGGTAGCAATCAGCCCCAGCATTTT.

This clonotype was detected only a few times. V is TRBV11-1 and J is TRBJ1-2; D not certain. The germline V and J ends were trimmed by 2 bases and 6 bases, with 7 bases remaining between them. Looked up from germline, CDR1 is SGHAT and CDR2 is FQDESV (reference sequence). The CDR3 has 12 amino acids. The CDR3 is CASSLSGDGYTF. DNA of the CDR3: TGTGCCAGCAGCTTATCCGGAGATGGCTACACCTTC.

The sample holds many counts of this clonotype. V gene TRBV4-3 combines with J gene TRBJ2-3; D is unresolved. In germline, CDR1 is LGHNA, CDR2 YSLEER. Trimming stripped 1 base from V and 1 base from J, with 9 bases between. The CDR3 runs 15 residues. CDR3 protein: CASSQVWSGTDTQYF. For the CDR3, the DNA is TGCGCCAGCAGCCAAGTTTGGAGCGGCACAGATACGCAGTATTTT.

The chain links TRBV9 to TRBJ2-1; 7 bases agree with TRBD1. The CDR3 extends over 15 amino acids. J gave up 6 bases and V 0 bases, and 6 bases lay outside the gene matches. CDR1 SGDLS and CDR2 YYNGEE come from the germline V gene. The CDR3 region has the DNA TGTGCCAGCAGCGTAGTAGGGGGCTCACGCAATGAGCAGTTCTTC. Its translation: CASSVVGGSRNEQFF.

This clonotype was seen at least ten times. One junction end disagrees with the germline gene, perhaps due to a read error. The chain employs TRBV20-1 and TRBJ2-7, with 8 bases fitting TRBD2. The CDR3 contains 14 residues. Germline assignment: CDR1 DFQATT and CDR2 SNEGSKA (reference sequence). The CDR3 DNA reads as TGCAGTGCCAGAGGGGAGCGGGAGTTCCACGAGCAGTACTTC. This translates into CSARGEREFHEQYF.

This clonotype has just a few counts. The chain is built from TRBV5-1 and TRBJ2-5; TRBD2 matches at 9 bases. Trimming cost V 0 bases and J 5 bases; bases outside gene matches: 5. CDR1 SGHRS and CDR2 YFSETQ come from the germline V gene. The length of the CDR3 is 15 residues. In DNA, the CDR3 is TGCGCCAGCAGCTTGGGGAGTAGCGGGAGCGAGACCCAGTACTTC. Encoded protein: CASSLGSSGSETQYF.

The gene calls are TRBV20-1 and TRBJ2-1, with TRBD2 matching over 9 bases. This CDR3 has 15 amino acids. V gave up 2 bases and J gave up 4 bases; unmatched junction bases: 6. The germline V gene encodes CDR1 DFQATT and CDR2 SNEGSKA (reference sequence). In DNA, the CDR3 is TGCAGTGCTAGAAACCGACTAGCGGATTACAATGAGCAGTTCTTC. Translating it yields CSARNRLADYNEQFF.

This clonotype was counted a few times. The CDR3 nucleotides read TGTGCCAGCAGCCGCCTCTACAGGGGACAGGGTTACGAGCAGTACTTC. Translating gives CASSRLYRGQGYEQYF. This chain uses TRBV11-2 with TRBJ2-7; 9 bases align to TRBD1. Germline values: CDR1 SGHAT, CDR2 FQNNGV. This CDR3 has 16 amino acids. The J segment lost 4 bases and the V segment lost 5 bases, leaving 12 bases of the junction unmatched.

The V call is TRBV25-1, the J call TRBJ2-3, with unresolved D. V lost 1 base to trimming and J lost 0 bases, with 14 bases between them. There are 17 residues in the CDR3. CDR1 and CDR2 (germline): MGHDK, SYGVNS. As DNA, the CDR3 is TGTGCCAGCAGTGAATTGGTCTATTCTGCTAGCACAGATACGCAGTATTTT. Translation: CASSELVYSASTDTQYF.

The V and J genes are TRBV6-2 or TRBV6-3 and TRBJ2-3; a possible D gene is TRBD2 (6 bases). Germline lookup yields CDR1 MNHEY and CDR2 SVGEGT. V lost 5 bases and J lost 5, with 11 bases in between. There are 13 residues in the CDR3. Here the CDR3 reads CASSRDFKDTQYF. The CDR3 DNA is TGTGCCAGCAGTAGGGACTTTAAAGATACGCAGTATTTT.

V usage is TRBV9 and J usage is TRBJ2-3; the D is unclear. Germline loops: CDR1 SGDLS, CDR2 YYNGEE. V lost 3 bases and J lost 2, with 13 bases in between. CDR3 size: 15 residues. CDR3 loop: CASSAPGSSTDTQYF. The CDR3 nucleotides read TGTGCCAGCAGCGCCCCGGGCTCATCCACAGATACGCAGTATTTT.